The 9 T cell receptor beta chains below come from one sample, sequenced in a study of control samples from healthy donors and cancer patients (dated by TCRdb to 2020 to 2021). The method was the immunoSEQ multiplex PCR assay. This immuneACCESS table, as held by TCRdb, lists in-frame sequences with V and J called but not all clones. Of the missing ones, under half trace to an unresolved V gene in checked studies; the others have no known cause. The sample yields about 140,000 clones; 91% were counted once. The top ten constitute about 7.6% of the sample. Sequencing was carried out using blood. The receptors were sampled from a man between 18 and 35 years old in good health.

The chain has TRBV2 and TRBJ1-2; D unresolved. Deletions cut 6 bases from V and 8 bases from J, with 16 bases between. There are 13 residues in the CDR3. CDR1 is SNHLY, CDR2 FYNNEI, per germline. The CDR3: CASRPALPRGYTF. Written as DNA, the CDR3 is TGTGCCAGCAGGCCCGCTCTCCCAAGGGGCTACACCTTC.

This chain connects TRBV2 to TRBJ1-4, with a possible D match to TRBD1 (6 bases). The CDR3 loop spans 12 amino acids. Trimming left V 3 bases short and J 9 bases short, with 8 bases between. The germline CDR1 and CDR2 sequences are SNHLY and FYNNEI. The CDR3 bases are TGTGCCAGCAGTGAGCAGGGGAAAAAACTGTTTTTT. The encoded protein is CASSEQGKKLFF. The full variable domain, completed using reference TRBV2 and TRBJ1-4, is EPEVTQTPSHQVTQMGQEVILRCVPISNHLYFYWYRQILGQKVEFLVSFYNNEISEKSEIFDDQFSVERPDGSNFTLKIRSTKLEDSAMYFCASSEQGKKLFFGSGTQLSVL.

This clone was observed a single time. V usage is TRBV5-6 and J usage is TRBJ1-6; D not resolved. With 0 bases removed from V and 15 bases from J, the gap between germline ends came to 13 bases. CDR3 length: 13 amino acids. Germline CDR1 is SGHDT and CDR2 is YYEEEE. The CDR3 DNA is TGTGCCAGCAGCTTGGGGAGGGAGTTCGGCCTCCACTTT. This encodes CASSLGREFGLHF.

The chain joins TRBV6-5 to TRBJ1-6, with TRBD1 identical over 8 bases. The CDR3 is made up of 16 amino acids. CDR1 and CDR2 (germline): MNHEY, SVGAGI. V trimming: 4 bases; J trimming: 8 bases; junction bases outside the gene matches: 10. This CDR3 reads CASSSPGQVWDSPLHF. CDR3 nucleotide sequence: TGTGCCAGCAGTTCCCCGGGACAGGTTTGGGATTCACCCCTCCACTTT.

The chain joins TRBV7-2 to TRBJ1-2; no clear D. This CDR3 spans 13 amino acids. V gave up 1 base and J gave up 2 bases, with 5 bases separating them. The germline V gene has CDR1 SGHTA and CDR2 FQGNSA. The CDR3 spells CASSLGRNYGYTF. CDR3 nucleotide sequence: TGTGCCAGCAGCTTAGGTCGGAACTATGGCTACACCTTC.

Here the CDR3 DNA reads TGTGCCAGCTCACCAGGCCAAACCTACGAGCAGTACTTC. Translating it yields CASSPGQTYEQYF. This rearrangement joins TRBV18 to TRBJ2-7; D not resolved. The germline gives CDR1 KGHSH, CDR2 LQKENI. The CDR3 has 13 residues. V was pared by 2 bases and J by 2 bases, with 7 bases between. Based on the CDR3 plus reference TRBV18 and TRBJ2-7, the full variable domain is NAGVMQNPRHLVRRRGQEARLRCSPMKGHSHVYWYRQLPEEGLKFMVYLQKENIIDESGMPKERFSAEFPKEGPSILRIQQVVRGDSAAYFCASSPGQTYEQYFGPGTRLTVT.

CDR3 in amino acids: CASSSTTTYSTGETQYF. The CDR3 DNA is TGTGCCAGCAGTTCAACAACGACTTACTCAACGGGGGAGACCCAGTACTTC. The V gene is TRBV27, the J gene TRBJ2-5, with D perhaps TRBD2 (5 bases). This CDR3 has 17 amino acids. Germline loops: CDR1 MNHEY, CDR2 SMNVEV (reference sequence). The V end lost 4 bases, the J end lost 5 bases, and 23 bases lay between the germline ends.

This chain connects TRBV6-5 to TRBJ1-4; weak D call: TRBD1 (6 bases). V was pared by 2 bases and J by 4 bases, with 11 bases between. The CDR3 sequence is 15 residues long. Germline V gene data show CDR1 as MNHEY and CDR2 as SVGAGI. The CDR3 loop reads CASSYVRGVNEKLFF. The CDR3 DNA reads as TGTGCCAGCAGTTACGTAAGGGGGGTTAATGAAAAACTGTTTTTT.

This chain uses TRBV13 with TRBJ2-3, with D possibly TRBD2 on 5 matching bases. This CDR3 is built from 16 residues. The V end was cut by 5 bases, the J end by 1 base, with 16 bases between. Looked up from germline, CDR1 is PRHDT and CDR2 is FYEKMQ (reference sequence). This CDR3 is CASSPRADTRTDTQYF. In nucleotides, the CDR3 is TGTGCCAGCAGCCCGAGGGCCGATACCCGCACAGATACGCAGTATTTT.